This T cell receptor (beta chain) was retrieved from a study of cytomegalovirus exposure and HLA in healthy donors. Overall study: Within an early data release were about 85 million unique TCRs drawn from HLA-typed donors.

CDR3 size: 16 residues. This clone has only one observation. Its antigen is unknown. Study-wide results and caveats: There was a cluster of highly shared sequence variants that was likely a sequencing artifact.

Primers: 60 Vbeta forward and 13 Jbeta reverse. Produced via immunoSEQ multiplex PCR; TCRdb's table is partial and in-frame only. The sample has about 160,000 clones; about 77% are singletons. The V call is TRBV21-1, the J call TRBJ1-2. TRBV21-1 is classified as a pseudogene. Sequenced input: PBMCs. This receptor was obtained from a woman between 35 and 50 years old in good health and CMV-seropositive. CDR3 in amino acids: CASSKAQGGVMVGYTF. CDR3 nucleotide sequence: TGTGCCAGCAGCAAAGCGCAGGGAGGGGTGATGGTGGGCTACACCTTC.